What follows is one T cell receptor beta chain and its context. The sample is drawn from a study of siplizumab effects on memory and regulatory T cells. This CDR3 is 14 amino acids long. Germline V gives CDR1 LNHDA, CDR2 SQIVND (reference sequence). The ends lost 4 bases at V and 6 bases at J; junction bases unmatched: 7. The repertoire was sequenced with immunoSEQ multiplex PCR; TCRdb's copy has only in-frame clones and lacks some. The profile shows some 56,000 clones, around 97% of them singletons. Sequencing used naive CD8+ T cells sorted from blood. This chain uses TRBV19 with TRBJ2-7; 9 positions agree with TRBD1. This receptor was obtained from a human donor in good health. CDR3 residues: CASSRGQGGGEQYF. CDR3 sequence (DNA): TGTGCCAGTAGTAGGGGACAGGGTGGAGGCGAGCAGTACTTC.